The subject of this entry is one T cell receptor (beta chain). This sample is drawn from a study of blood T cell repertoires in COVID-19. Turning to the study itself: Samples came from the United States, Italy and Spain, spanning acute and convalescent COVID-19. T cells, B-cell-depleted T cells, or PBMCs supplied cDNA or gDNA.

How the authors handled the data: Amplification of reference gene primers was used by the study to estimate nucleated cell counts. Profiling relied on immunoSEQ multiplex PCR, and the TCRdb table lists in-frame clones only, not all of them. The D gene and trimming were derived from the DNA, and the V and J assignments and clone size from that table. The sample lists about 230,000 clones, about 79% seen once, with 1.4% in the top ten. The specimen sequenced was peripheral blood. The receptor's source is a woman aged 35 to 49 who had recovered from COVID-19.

The CDR3 nucleotides read TGTGCCAGCAGTCGACAGGGCGTGCGGGGTACTGAGACCCAGTACTTC. This encodes CASSRQGVRGTETQYF. The genes are TRBV2 and TRBJ2-5; D perhaps matches TRBD1 (7 bases). The germline V gene has CDR1 SNHLY and CDR2 FYNNEI. Trimming removed 5 bases from V and 5 bases from J, with 21 bases in between. The CDR3 covers 16 residues.